The entry below gives a single TCR beta chain sequence along with its context. This clone was detected only once. Its antigen is not yet known. No base quality information exists; no much larger clone differs at one position. Read against the paper, the sample's time point label means: 20 to 30 months on ibrutinib. For TCR beta library preparation, about 2.2 micrograms of genomic DNA was extracted from cryopreserved PBMCs. High-throughput TCR beta sequencing was performed on longitudinal blood samples from CLL patients receiving ibrutinib monotherapy. Patients were enrolled in a phase 2 open-label single-center ibrutinib monotherapy trial. A MiSeq instrument was used for deep resolution sequencing, which targeted depths ranging from 1 in 1 million up to 1 in 200,000 T cells, with coverage averaging 10x for each clonotype. The immunoSEQ hsTCRB Kit was used to generate TCR beta libraries. Per the source publication's procedure: Data were analyzed with ImmunoSEQ Data Assistant and ImmunoSEQ Analyzer, with V, D and J genes assigned per IMGT definitions. Clonality, which ranges from 0 to 1, was calculated by subtracting the normalized Shannon entropy of productive rearrangement frequencies from one. Only overrepresented clonotypes making up at least 0.05% of the repertoire of each patient were included in the public clonotype analysis. About a dozen age-matched healthy donor repertoires from immuneACCESS served as clonality controls. Here the immuneACCESS table is served through TCRdb, limited to in-frame sequences with V and J called. Missing clones are a known gap in these copies; in checked studies unresolved V genes cover under half, and the rest lacks a known reason. That table gives V, J and clone size, and the DNA gave D and trimming. The sample table holds 40,000 to 55,000 clones, of which less than 85% were seen once. The ten largest account for just over 20% of the sample.

These data are taken from a study of cytotoxic CD8 clonotypes in ibrutinib-treated CLL (dated by TCRdb to 2020 to 2023). About the full investigation: In this cohort, about 15 patients were treatment-naive and ten to eleven were relapsed/refractory, while some 18 had unmutated IGHV. Samples at response were collected after a median of about 13 months of treatment, with a range of about 6 to 40 months. Partial responses were observed in about 25 patients and complete responses in 2; after a median follow-up of 68 months, remission was maintained in 15 or so patients and progression was observed in approximately 12. Cryopreserved peripheral blood mononuclear cells were obtained prior to treatment, at the time of response, and at either disease progression or sustained remission. Every remission and progressive disease sample was obtained while ibrutinib was still being received by the patients. Samples averaged roughly 260,000 productive templates and some 91,000 productive rearrangements. Of the roughly 90 people in the trial, 26 had longitudinal samples available. The investigation overall reported the following: Public clonotypes were found to be uncommon and were observed to contract or remain stable during treatment; the increase in clonality was shown to reflect expansion of private clonotypes at ibrutinib response. Clonality rose at ibrutinib response, remained stable during sustained remission, and dropped back toward baseline at progression. Sampling times were not matched between sustained-remission and progressing patients, and lymph node repertoires were not studied. At baseline, clonality was higher than in age-matched healthy donors and showed a strong correlation with circulating CD8+ T-cell counts.

The CDR3, from cysteine to phenylalanine, totals 15 residues. The read is trimmed to its CDR3 DNA, 45 bases read in frame from base 1. The germline V gene provides CDR1 LGHNT and CDR2 FRNRAP. A distance of 18 bases separates the germline ends of V and J, which lose 5 bases and 8 bases respectively. The chain employs TRBV12-5 and TRBJ1-4; 6 matching bases give a weak D call of TRBD1. This clonotype was obtained from a human donor with chronic lymphocytic leukemia. The sample here was PBMCs, taken after 24 months of ibrutinib treatment. The DNA sequence reads TGTGCTAGTGGTCCTGGACAGACCGACCTCGAAAAACTGTTTTTT. The translation is CASGPGQTDLEKLFF.